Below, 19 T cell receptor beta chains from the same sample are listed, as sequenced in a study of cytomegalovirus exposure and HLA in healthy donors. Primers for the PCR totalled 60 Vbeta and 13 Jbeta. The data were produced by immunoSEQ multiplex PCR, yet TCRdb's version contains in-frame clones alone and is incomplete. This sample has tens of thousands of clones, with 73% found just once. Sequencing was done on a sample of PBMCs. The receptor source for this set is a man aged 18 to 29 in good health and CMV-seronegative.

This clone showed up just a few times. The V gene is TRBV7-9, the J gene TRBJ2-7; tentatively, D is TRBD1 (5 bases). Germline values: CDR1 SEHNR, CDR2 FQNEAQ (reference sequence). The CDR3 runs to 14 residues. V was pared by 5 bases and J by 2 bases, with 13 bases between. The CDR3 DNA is TGTGCCAGCAGCCCGGCCAGGGTACCCTACGAGCAGTACTTC. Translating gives CASSPARVPYEQYF.

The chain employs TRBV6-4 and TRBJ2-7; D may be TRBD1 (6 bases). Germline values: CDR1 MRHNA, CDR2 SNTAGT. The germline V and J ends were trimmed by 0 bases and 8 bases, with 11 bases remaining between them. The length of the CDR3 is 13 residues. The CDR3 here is CASSDSGTTKQYF. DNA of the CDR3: TGTGCCAGCAGTGACTCGGGGACAACGAAGCAGTACTTC.

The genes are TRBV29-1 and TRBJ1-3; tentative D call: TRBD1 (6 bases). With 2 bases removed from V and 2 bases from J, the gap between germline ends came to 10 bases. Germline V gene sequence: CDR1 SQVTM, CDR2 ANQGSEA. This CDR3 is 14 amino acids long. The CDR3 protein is CSVEKQGAGNTIYF. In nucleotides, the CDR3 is TGCAGCGTTGAAAAACAGGGAGCTGGAAACACCATATATTTT.

As DNA, the CDR3 is TGTGCCAGCAGAAGCGGGAGGGTAGAGACCCAGTACTTC. Protein product: CASRSGRVETQYF. The V call is TRBV28, the J call TRBJ2-5; 10 bases align to TRBD2. Germline V gene data show CDR1 as MDHEN and CDR2 as SYDVKM. The CDR3 spans 13 residues. The ends lost 6 bases at V and 4 bases at J; junction bases unmatched: 2.

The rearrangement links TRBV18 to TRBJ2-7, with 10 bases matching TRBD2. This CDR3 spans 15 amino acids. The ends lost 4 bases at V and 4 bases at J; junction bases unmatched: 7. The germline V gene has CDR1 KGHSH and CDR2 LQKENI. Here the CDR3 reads CASSRGAGGEYEQYF. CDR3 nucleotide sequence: TGTGCCAGCTCACGGGGAGCGGGAGGGGAATACGAGCAGTACTTC.

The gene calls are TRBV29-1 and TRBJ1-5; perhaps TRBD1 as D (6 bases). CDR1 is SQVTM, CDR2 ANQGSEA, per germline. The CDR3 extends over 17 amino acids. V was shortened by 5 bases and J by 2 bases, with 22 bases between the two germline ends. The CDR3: CSVFSGEGPGGNQPQHF. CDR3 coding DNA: TGCAGCGTTTTCTCAGGGGAGGGTCCGGGGGGCAATCAGCCCCAGCATTTT. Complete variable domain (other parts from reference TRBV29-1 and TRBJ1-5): SAVISQKPSRDICQRGTSLTIQCQVDSQVTMMFWYRQQPGQSLTLIATANQGSEATYESGFVIDKFPISRPNLTFSTLTVSNMSPEDSSIYLCSVFSGEGPGGNQPQHFGDGTRLSIL.

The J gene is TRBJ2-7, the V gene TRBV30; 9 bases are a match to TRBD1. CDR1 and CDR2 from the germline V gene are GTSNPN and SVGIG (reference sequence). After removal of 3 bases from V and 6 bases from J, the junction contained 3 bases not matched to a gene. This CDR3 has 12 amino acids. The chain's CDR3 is CAWRDRGSEQYF. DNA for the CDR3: TGTGCCTGGAGGGACAGGGGTAGCGAGCAGTACTTC.

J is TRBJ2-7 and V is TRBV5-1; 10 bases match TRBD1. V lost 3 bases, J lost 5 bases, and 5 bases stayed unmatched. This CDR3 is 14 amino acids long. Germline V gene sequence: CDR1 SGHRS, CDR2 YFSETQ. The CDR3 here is CASSWGQGMDEQYF. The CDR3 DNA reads TGCGCCAGCAGCTGGGGACAGGGGATGGACGAGCAGTACTTC.

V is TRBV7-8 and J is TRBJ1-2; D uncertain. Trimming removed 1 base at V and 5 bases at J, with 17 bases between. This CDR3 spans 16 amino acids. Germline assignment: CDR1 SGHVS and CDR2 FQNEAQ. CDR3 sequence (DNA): TGTGCCAGCAGCTTAGGGTGGAGGGCATTGGGGTATGGCTACACCTTC. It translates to CASSLGWRALGYGYTF.

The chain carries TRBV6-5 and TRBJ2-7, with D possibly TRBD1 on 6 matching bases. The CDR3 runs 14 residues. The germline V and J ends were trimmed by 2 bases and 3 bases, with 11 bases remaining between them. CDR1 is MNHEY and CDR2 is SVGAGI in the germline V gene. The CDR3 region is CASSYRGKYYEQYF. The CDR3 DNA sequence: TGTGCCAGCAGTTACAGGGGGAAATACTACGAGCAGTACTTC.

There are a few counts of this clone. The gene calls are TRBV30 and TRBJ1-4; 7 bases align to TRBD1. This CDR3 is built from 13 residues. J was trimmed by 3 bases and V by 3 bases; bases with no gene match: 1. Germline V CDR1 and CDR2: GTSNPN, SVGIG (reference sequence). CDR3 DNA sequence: TGTGCCTGGAGCGGGACAGCTAATGAAAAACTGTTTTTT. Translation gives CAWSGTANEKLFF.

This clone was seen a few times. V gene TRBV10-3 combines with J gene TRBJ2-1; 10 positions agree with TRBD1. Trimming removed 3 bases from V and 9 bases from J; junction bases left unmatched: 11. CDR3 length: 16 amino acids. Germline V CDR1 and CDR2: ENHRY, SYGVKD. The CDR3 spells CAISDHPGQGVSEQFF. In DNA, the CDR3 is TGTGCCATCAGTGATCACCCAGGACAGGGGGTTTCTGAGCAGTTCTTC.

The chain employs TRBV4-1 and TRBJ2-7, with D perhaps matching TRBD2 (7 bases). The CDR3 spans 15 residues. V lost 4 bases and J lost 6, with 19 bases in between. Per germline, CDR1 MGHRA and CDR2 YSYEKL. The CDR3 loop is CASSPLPRGAGEQYF. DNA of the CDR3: TGCGCCAGCAGCCCCCTGCCCCGGGGGGCCGGCGAGCAGTACTTC.

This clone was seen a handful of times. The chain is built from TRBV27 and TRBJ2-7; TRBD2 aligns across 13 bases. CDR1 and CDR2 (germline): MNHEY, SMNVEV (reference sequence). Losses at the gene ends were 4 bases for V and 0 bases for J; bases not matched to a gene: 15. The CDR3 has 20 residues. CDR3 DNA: TGTGCCAGCAGTTATTTCGGGACTAGCGGGAAGCCCCTTAGCTCCTACGAGCAGTACTTC. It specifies CASSYFGTSGKPLSSYEQYF.

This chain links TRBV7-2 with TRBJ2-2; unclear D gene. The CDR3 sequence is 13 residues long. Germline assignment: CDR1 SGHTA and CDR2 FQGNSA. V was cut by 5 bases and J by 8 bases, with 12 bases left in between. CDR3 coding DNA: TGTGCCAGCAGCCCACGAACTTTAGGGGAGCTGTTTTTT. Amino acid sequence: CASSPRTLGELFF.

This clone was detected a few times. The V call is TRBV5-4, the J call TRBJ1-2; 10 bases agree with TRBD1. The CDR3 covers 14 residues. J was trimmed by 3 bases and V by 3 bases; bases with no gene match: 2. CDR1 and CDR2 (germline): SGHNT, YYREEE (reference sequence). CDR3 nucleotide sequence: TGTGCCAGCAGCTCGACAGGGGGCGACTATGGCTACACCTTC. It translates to CASSSTGGDYGYTF.

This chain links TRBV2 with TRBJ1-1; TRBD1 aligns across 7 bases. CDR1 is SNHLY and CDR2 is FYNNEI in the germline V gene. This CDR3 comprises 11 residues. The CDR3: CAGRGDTEAFF. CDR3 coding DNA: TGTGCAGGCAGGGGGGACACTGAAGCTTTCTTT.

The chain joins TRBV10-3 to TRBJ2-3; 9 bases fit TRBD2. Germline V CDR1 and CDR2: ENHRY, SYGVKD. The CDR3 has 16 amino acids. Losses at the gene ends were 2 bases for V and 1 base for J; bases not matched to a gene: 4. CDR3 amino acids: CAISEAASGGTDTQYF. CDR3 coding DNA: TGTGCCATCAGTGAGGCGGCTAGCGGGGGCACAGATACGCAGTATTTT.

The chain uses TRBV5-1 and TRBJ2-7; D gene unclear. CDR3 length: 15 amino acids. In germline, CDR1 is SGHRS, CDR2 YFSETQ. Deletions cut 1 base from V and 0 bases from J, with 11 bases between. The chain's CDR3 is CASSLRGASSYEQYF. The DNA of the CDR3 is TGCGCCAGCAGCTTGCGCGGAGCTAGCTCCTACGAGCAGTACTTC.